One and the same sample provided the 10 T cell receptor beta chains below, sequenced in a study of T-cell reconstitution after alpha-beta-depleted transplantation in children. TCRbeta library construction was performed incorporating unique molecular identifiers. Each CDR3 protein gets one entry after TCRdb re-called the PCR reads with MiXCR. Altogether some 78,000 distinct CDR3 sequences are present, about 14% being singletons, with the ten largest covering 25% to 30%. The sequencing here drew on PBMCs, mostly from graft donor cells, taken 180 days after TCRalphabeta/CD19-depleted stem cell transplant. Receptors were obtained from a male patient aged 2 to 9 who had a stem cell transplant for acute lymphoblastic leukemia, so the T cells may come from the graft donor.

This clonotype has only one observation. This may stem from a read error, because a much larger clone lies one nucleotide away. This sequence joins TRBV5-1 and TRBJ1-2; 7 bases agree with TRBD1. Unmatched junction bases numbered 14, after V lost 3 bases and J lost 12 bases. The CDR3 contains 14 residues. Germline CDR1 is SGHRS and CDR2 is YFSETQ. CDR3 nucleotides: TGCGCCAGCAGCTCCTTGACAGGGTATAGAGGCGACACCTTC. It translates to CASSSLTGYRGDTF.

This clonotype has just a few counts. This chain joins TRBV12-3 or TRBV12-4 and TRBJ2-1, with TRBD2 matching 8 bases. V trimming: 3 bases; J trimming: 9 bases; junction bases outside the gene matches: 7. This CDR3 has 14 amino acids. In nucleotides, the CDR3 is TGTGCCAGCAGTTTGGGAGCGGGAGTAGGTGAGCAGTTCTTC. Translated, it gives CASSLGAGVGEQFF.

This clonotype was picked up a small number of times. The gene calls are TRBV9 and TRBJ2-3; D is perhaps TRBD2 (7 bases). Trimming shortened V by 3 bases and J by 2 bases, and 16 bases separated the two germline ends. The CDR3 has 16 amino acids. CDR1 is SGDLS, CDR2 YYNGEE, per germline. The CDR3 is CASSGGGKPFTDTQYF. CDR3 nucleotides: TGTGCCAGCAGCGGCGGGGGCAAGCCCTTCACAGATACGCAGTATTTT.

The rearrangement uses TRBV18 and TRBJ2-1, with 7 bases aligning to TRBD2. Trimming cost V 3 bases and J 2 bases; bases outside gene matches: 7. The CDR3 loop spans 16 amino acids. The germline V gene encodes CDR1 KGHSH and CDR2 LQKENI. CDR3 sequence reads: CASSPSGGTTYNEQFF. The CDR3 bases are TGTGCCAGCTCACCTTCGGGGGGTACCACCTACAATGAGCAGTTCTTC.

This clonotype appeared a few times. V usage is TRBV9 and J usage is TRBJ2-7; weak D call: TRBD2 (7 bases). Germline CDR1 reads SGDLS; CDR2 reads YYNGEE. The V gene lost 7 bases and the J gene lost 4 bases, with 15 bases spanning the gap. The CDR3 is made up of 13 amino acids. The CDR3 here is CASSQGGGYEQYF. DNA for the CDR3: TGTGCCAGCTCCCAGGGAGGGGGATACGAGCAGTACTTC.

V usage is TRBV7-2 and J usage is TRBJ1-2; D unclear. V was cut by 1 base and J by 5 bases, with 17 bases left in between. Germline V gene data show CDR1 as SGHTA and CDR2 as FQGNSA. The CDR3 is 16 amino acids. The CDR3 reads CASSLGAGRPGYGYTF. DNA of the CDR3: TGTGCCAGCAGCTTAGGGGCGGGGAGGCCGGGGTATGGCTACACCTTC.

The V and J genes are TRBV12-3 or TRBV12-4 and TRBJ2-2; TRBD1 agrees at 7 bases. V trimming: 5 bases; J trimming: 7 bases; junction bases outside the gene matches: 7. CDR3 length: 14 residues. The CDR3 region is CASSATGSGGELFF. CDR3 nucleotide sequence: TGTGCCAGCAGTGCGACAGGGTCGGGCGGGGAGCTGTTTTTT.

This chain connects TRBV7-6 to TRBJ1-6, with 7 positions matching TRBD1. The V gene's germline CDR1 is SGHVS and CDR2 FNYEAQ. The CDR3 sequence is 15 residues long. The J segment lost 9 bases and the V segment lost 8 bases, leaving 13 bases of the junction unmatched. The CDR3 coding sequence is TGTGCCAGCTCATCGCAGGGGGGTATAGGTTCACCCCTCCACTTT. Amino acid sequence: CASSSQGGIGSPLHF.

This chain joins TRBV10-3 and TRBJ1-6; 7 bases line up with TRBD1. The V segment lost 4 bases and the J segment 0 bases; nucleotides outside the gene matches: 12. The CDR3 is made up of 19 amino acids. The V gene's germline CDR1 is ENHRY and CDR2 SYGVKD. Written as DNA, the CDR3 is TGTGCCATCAGTGGACGGGACAGCAAGGGTGGCTCCTATAATTCACCCCTCCACTTT. It yields the protein CAISGRDSKGGSYNSPLHF.

This clonotype was seen more than once but under ten times. V usage is TRBV7-2 and J usage is TRBJ2-5; D tentatively fits TRBD1 or TRBD2 (6 bases each). Germline V gene data show CDR1 as SGHTA and CDR2 as FQGNSA. The CDR3 has 16 amino acids. Trimming took off 7 bases at V and 2 bases at J, with 20 bases between the two ends. CDR3 region: CASTQSRGRVQETQYF. The CDR3 DNA sequence: TGTGCCAGCACCCAATCTCGGGGGCGAGTACAAGAGACCCAGTACTTC.